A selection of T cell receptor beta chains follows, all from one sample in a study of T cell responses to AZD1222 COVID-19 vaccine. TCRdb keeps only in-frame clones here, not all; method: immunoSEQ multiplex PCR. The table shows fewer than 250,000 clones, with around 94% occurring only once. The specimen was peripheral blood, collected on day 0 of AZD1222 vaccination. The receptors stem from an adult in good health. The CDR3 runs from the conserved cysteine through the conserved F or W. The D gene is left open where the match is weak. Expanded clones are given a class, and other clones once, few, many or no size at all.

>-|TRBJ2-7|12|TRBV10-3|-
CAISGETYEQYF
TGTGCCATCTCGGGGGAGACCTACGAGCAGTACTTC
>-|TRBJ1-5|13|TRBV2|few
CASIMDMTQPQHF
TGTGCCAGCATTATGGACATGACCCAGCCCCAGCATTTT
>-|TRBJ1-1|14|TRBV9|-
CASSAGRSNTEAFF
TGTGCCAGCAGCGCGGGACGTTCGAACACTGAAGCTTTCTTT
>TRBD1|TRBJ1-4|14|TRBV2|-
CASTHRGRIEKLFF
TGTGCCAGCACCCACAGGGGGCGGATTGAAAAACTGTTTTTT
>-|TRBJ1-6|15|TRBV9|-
CASSPGRVGGSPLHF
TGTGCCAGCAGCCCCGGCAGGGTAGGGGGATCACCCCTCCACTTT
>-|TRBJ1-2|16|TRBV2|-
CASSEALPRRGGGYTF
TGTGCCAGCAGTGAAGCGCTTCCAAGAAGGGGCGGCGGCTACACCTTC
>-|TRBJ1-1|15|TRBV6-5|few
CASSYSFEGFTEAFF
TGTGCCAGCAGTTACTCTTTCGAGGGGTTCACTGAAGCTTTCTTT
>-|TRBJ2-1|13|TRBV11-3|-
CASSLDWGNEQFF
TGTGCCAGCAGCTTAGACTGGGGTAATGAGCAGTTCTTC
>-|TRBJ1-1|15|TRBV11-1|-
CASSLRTRVNTEAFF
TGTGCCAGCAGCCTACGGACGAGGGTGAACACTGAAGCTTTCTTT
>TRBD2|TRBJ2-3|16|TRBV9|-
CASSEETSGSTDTQYF
TGTGCCAGCAGCGAGGAAACTAGCGGGAGCACAGATACGCAGTATTTT
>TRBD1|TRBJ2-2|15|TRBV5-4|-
CASSPGQLNTGELFF
TGTGCCAGCAGCCCGGGACAGCTGAACACCGGGGAGCTGTTTTTT
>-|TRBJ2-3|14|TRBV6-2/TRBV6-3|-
CASSSGTSTDTQYF
TGTGCCAGCAGTTCTGGGACAAGCACAGATACGCAGTATTTT
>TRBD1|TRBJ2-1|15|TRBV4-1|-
CASSQEETGPKEQFF
TGCGCCAGCAGCCAAGAAGAGACAGGGCCCAAGGAGCAGTTCTTC
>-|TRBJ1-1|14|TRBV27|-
CASSFRAMNTEAFF
TGTGCCAGCAGTTTCCGGGCCATGAACACTGAAGCTTTCTTT
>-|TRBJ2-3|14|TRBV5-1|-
CASQQVVGTDTQYF
TGCGCCAGCCAGCAAGTTGTCGGCACAGATACGCAGTATTTT
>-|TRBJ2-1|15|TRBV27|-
CASMRTRSSYNEQFF
TGTGCCAGCATGAGGACTCGTAGCTCCTACAATGAGCAGTTCTTC
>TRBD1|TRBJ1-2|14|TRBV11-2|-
CASSLTGLLHGYTF
TGTGCCAGCAGCTTGACAGGGCTGCTTCATGGCTACACCTTC
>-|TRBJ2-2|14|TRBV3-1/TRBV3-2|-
CASSQQQANGELFF
TGTGCCAGCAGCCAACAGCAGGCCAACGGGGAGCTGTTTTTT
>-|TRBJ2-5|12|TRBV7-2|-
CASSLPRVTQYF
TGTGCCAGCAGCTTACCCCGCGTGACCCAGTACTTC
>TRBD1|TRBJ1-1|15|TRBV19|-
CASSPDRGQDTEAFF
TGTGCCAGTAGTCCCGACAGGGGGCAAGACACTGAAGCTTTCTTT
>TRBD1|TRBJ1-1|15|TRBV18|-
CASSPRGTGETEAFF
TGTGCCAGCTCACCACGAGGGACAGGGGAGACTGAAGCTTTCTTT
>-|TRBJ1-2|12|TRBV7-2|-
CASSFMSGSYTF
TGTGCCAGCAGCTTCATGTCAGGGAGCTACACCTTC
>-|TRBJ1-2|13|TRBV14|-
CASSTTRGASYTF
TGTGCCAGCAGTACGACTCGGGGGGCGAGCTACACCTTC
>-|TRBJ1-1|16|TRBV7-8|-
CASSLIRTAMNTEAFF
TGTGCCAGCAGCTTAATTCGGACAGCGATGAACACTGAAGCTTTCTTT
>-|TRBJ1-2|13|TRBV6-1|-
CASSEGTNYGYTF
TGTGCCAGCAGTGAAGGAACAAACTATGGCTACACCTTC
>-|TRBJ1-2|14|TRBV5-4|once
CASSLSRGSRGYTF
TGTGCCAGCAGCTTGAGTAGGGGCTCCAGGGGCTACACCTTC
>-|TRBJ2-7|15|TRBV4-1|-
CASSQSPDGVDEQYF
TGCGCCAGCAGCCAATCCCCGGATGGGGTGGACGAGCAGTACTTC
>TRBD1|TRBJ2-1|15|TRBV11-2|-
CASSNPGTGGRWQFF
TGTGCCAGCAGCAACCCCGGGACAGGGGGCCGATGGCAGTTCTTC
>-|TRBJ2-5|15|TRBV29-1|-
CSVVGGQGTIWTQYF
TGCAGCGTTGTAGGGGGGCAGGGGACAATATGGACCCAGTACTTC
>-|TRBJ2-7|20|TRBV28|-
CASSSRTGQGIRVGAYEQYF
TGTGCCAGCAGCTCCCGAACTGGGCAGGGAATTCGAGTCGGGGCCTACGAGCAGTACTTC
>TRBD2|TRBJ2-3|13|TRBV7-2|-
CASRGLAAYTQYF
TGTGCCAGCAGGGGACTAGCGGCCTATACGCAGTATTTT
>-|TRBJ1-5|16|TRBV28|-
CASSQTHRISNQPQHF
TGTGCCAGCAGCCAAACCCACAGGATTAGCAATCAGCCCCAGCATTTT
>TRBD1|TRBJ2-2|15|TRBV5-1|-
CASSTPTGDTGELFF
TGCGCCAGCAGCACTCCGACAGGGGACACCGGGGAGCTGTTTTTT
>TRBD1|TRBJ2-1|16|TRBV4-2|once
CASSQDWETGDFEQFF
TGTGCCAGCAGCCAAGATTGGGAGACAGGGGATTTTGAGCAGTTCTTC
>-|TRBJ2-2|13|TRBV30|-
CAWSSERTGELFF
TGTGCCTGGTCATCTGAGCGAACCGGGGAGCTGTTTTTT
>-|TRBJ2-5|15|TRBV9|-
CASSATTSDGGTQYF
TGTGCCAGCAGCGCAACCACCTCAGACGGCGGGACCCAGTACTTC
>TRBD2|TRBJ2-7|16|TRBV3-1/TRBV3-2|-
CASSQFGGGRSYEQYF
TGTGCCAGCAGCCAATTCGGCGGGGGGCGCTCCTACGAGCAGTACTTC
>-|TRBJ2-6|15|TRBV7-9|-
CAGGVANSGANVLTF
TGTGCCGGAGGGGTGGCAAACTCTGGGGCCAACGTCCTGACTTTC
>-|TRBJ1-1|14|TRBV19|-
CASGPGRRNTEAFF
TGTGCCAGTGGGCCGGGACGCAGGAACACTGAAGCTTTCTTT
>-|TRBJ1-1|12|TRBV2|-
CASRRTGTEAFF
TGTGCCAGCAGACGTACAGGGACTGAAGCTTTCTTT
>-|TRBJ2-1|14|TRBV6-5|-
CASSYGGRSNEQFF
TGTGCCAGCAGTTACGGTGGCAGGAGCAATGAGCAGTTCTTC
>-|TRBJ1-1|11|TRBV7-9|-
CASSLGREAFF
TGTGCCAGCAGCCTTGGCCGCGAAGCTTTCTTT
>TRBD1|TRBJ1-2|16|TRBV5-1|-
CASSSGQGAYNYGYTF
TGCGCCAGCAGCTCCGGACAGGGGGCATACAACTATGGCTACACCTTC
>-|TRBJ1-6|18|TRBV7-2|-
CASSQRTGLGPTNSPLHF
TGTGCCAGCAGCCAGAGAACAGGGTTAGGACCCACTAATTCACCCCTCCACTTT
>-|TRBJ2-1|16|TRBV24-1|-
CATSDLAGNSYNEQFF
TGTGCCACCAGTGATTTAGCCGGGAACTCCTACAATGAGCAGTTCTTC
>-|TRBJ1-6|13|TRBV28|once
CASSLQRGSPLHF
TGTGCCAGCAGTTTGCAGCGGGGTTCACCCCTCCACTTT
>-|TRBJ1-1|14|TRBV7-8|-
CASSPRQMNTEAFF
TGTGCCAGCAGCCCACGGCAAATGAACACTGAAGCTTTCTTT
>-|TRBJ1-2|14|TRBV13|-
CASSPGRGNYGYTF
TGTGCCAGCAGTCCGGGACGAGGGAACTATGGCTACACCTTC
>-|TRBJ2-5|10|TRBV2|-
CASALETQYF
TGTGCCAGCGCACTAGAGACCCAGTACTTC
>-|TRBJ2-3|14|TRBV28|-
CASSLTGFTDTQYF
TGTGCCAGCAGTTTGACAGGTTTCACAGATACGCAGTATTTT
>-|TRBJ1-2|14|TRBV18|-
CASSPSVSGVGYTF
TGTGCCAGCTCACCATCGGTGTCAGGGGTCGGCTACACCTTC
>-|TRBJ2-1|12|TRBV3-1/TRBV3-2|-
CASSVIHNEQFF
TGTGCCAGCAGCGTGATACACAATGAGCAGTTCTTC
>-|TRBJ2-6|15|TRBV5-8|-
CASIINVGGANVLTF
TGTGCCAGCATCATCAACGTTGGTGGGGCCAACGTCCTGACTTTC
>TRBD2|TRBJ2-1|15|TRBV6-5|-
CASSLAGASYNEQFF
TGTGCCAGCAGTCTAGCGGGGGCATCCTACAATGAGCAGTTCTTC
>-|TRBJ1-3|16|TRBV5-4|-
CASSITGITSGNTIYF
TGTGCCAGCAGCATTACAGGGATAACCTCTGGAAACACCATATATTTT
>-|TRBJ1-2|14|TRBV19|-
CASSMGRFDYGYTF
TGTGCCAGTAGTATGGGACGTTTCGACTATGGCTACACCTTC
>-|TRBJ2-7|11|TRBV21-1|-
CASRGPYEQYF
TGTGCCAGCAGGGGACCCTACGAGCAGTACTTC
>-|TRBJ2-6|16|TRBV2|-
CASKRKFSSGANVLTF
TGTGCCAGCAAGCGCAAATTCAGCTCTGGGGCCAACGTCCTGACTTTC
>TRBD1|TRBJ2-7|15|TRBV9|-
CASSVGQGESYEQYF
TGTGCCAGCAGCGTGGGACAGGGTGAGTCCTACGAGCAGTACTTC
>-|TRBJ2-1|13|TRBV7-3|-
CASSFLAYNEQFF
TGTGCCAGCAGCTTCCTGGCCTACAATGAGCAGTTCTTC